The rows below give T cell receptor beta chains drawn from one sample of a study of human thymus T cells. Profiling relied on immunoSEQ multiplex PCR, and the TCRdb table lists in-frame clones only, not all of them. The data show roughly 120,000 clones, with around 95% seen just once and under 0.025% held by the top ten. Sequenced: thymus tissue. The receptors stem from a boy less than two years old with a congenital heart defect but otherwise immunologically healthy. CDR3s include the opening cysteine and the closing phenylalanine or tryptophan. The order of the fields is V gene, clone size, J gene, D gene, CDR3 DNA, CDR3 protein. D genes are given only for firm matches. Clone size is given for some rows only: seen once, a few or many times, or a class if the clone is expanded.

V: TRBV5-1; size: .; J: TRBJ1-6; D: .; DNA: TGCGCCAGCAGCTCTTCGCCGACCTATCCCCTTATTGATAATTCACCCCTCCACTTT; CDR3: CASSSSPTYPLIDNSPLHF
V: TRBV7-2; size: .; J: TRBJ2-2; D: TRBD1; DNA: TGTGCCAGCAGCAGAGGGGGCCACGGGGAGCTGTTTTTT; CDR3: CASSRGGHGELFF
V: TRBV5-1; size: .; J: TRBJ2-7; D: TRBD1; DNA: TGCGCCAGCAGCTACCGGGACAGGCGCTACGAGCAGTACTTC; CDR3: CASSYRDRRYEQYF
V: TRBV6-5; size: .; J: TRBJ2-7; D: .; DNA: TGTGCCAGCAGTTACTGGGTCGGTTCCTACGAGCAGTACTTC; CDR3: CASSYWVGSYEQYF
V: TRBV30; size: .; J: TRBJ1-2; D: TRBD1; DNA: TGTGCCTGGGTACCGGGACAGCCCTATGGCTACACCTTC; CDR3: CAWVPGQPYGYTF
V: TRBV19; size: .; J: TRBJ1-2; D: .; DNA: TGTGCTTCCGTCGGGGGGACCATTCTCAACTATGGCTACACCTTC; CDR3: CASVGGTILNYGYTF
V: TRBV11-2; size: .; J: TRBJ1-6; D: TRBD1; DNA: TGTGCCAGCAGCTTAGAGATGGCGGGGGGACAGAGCTCCTATAATTCACCCCTCCACTTT; CDR3: CASSLEMAGGQSSYNSPLHF
V: TRBV9; size: .; J: TRBJ2-1; D: TRBD2; DNA: TGTGCCAGCAGCGAACTAGCGGGGGGGCGAAATGAGCAGTTCTTC; CDR3: CASSELAGGRNEQFF
V: TRBV10-1; size: .; J: TRBJ1-1; D: .; DNA: TGCGCCAGCAGTGAAGGCAGGGGCGCTGACACTGAAGCTTTCTTT; CDR3: CASSEGRGADTEAFF
V: TRBV27; size: .; J: TRBJ1-1; D: .; DNA: TGTGCCAGCAGTTTCCAGCCCATCTCTTTGGGGCGTACTGAAGCTTTCTTT; CDR3: CASSFQPISLGRTEAFF
V: TRBV5-3; size: once; J: TRBJ1-1; D: .; DNA: TGTGCCAGAAGCCGAACACAGGGGAACACTGAAGCTTTCTTT; CDR3: CARSRTQGNTEAFF
V: TRBV14; size: .; J: TRBJ2-3; D: TRBD1; DNA: TGTGCCAGCAGCCAAGAGGGACAGGGGGGCACAGATACGCAGTATTTT; CDR3: CASSQEGQGGTDTQYF
V: TRBV27; size: .; J: TRBJ2-7; D: .; DNA: TGTGCCAGCAGTAGGGGTCCCGGGACTCGTGTCTACGAGCAGTACTTC; CDR3: CASSRGPGTRVYEQYF
V: TRBV6-5; size: .; J: TRBJ1-5; D: .; DNA: TGTGCCAGCACTAAGGAGCAGGGAGGACGGCCCCAGCATTTT; CDR3: CASTKEQGGRPQHF
V: TRBV5-1; size: .; J: TRBJ2-7; D: .; DNA: TGCGCCAGCAGCTTGTGGCAGCCCTACGAGCAGTACTTC; CDR3: CASSLWQPYEQYF
V: TRBV28; size: .; J: TRBJ1-4; D: TRBD1; DNA: TGTGCCAGCAGTTCGGGACAGGGGGCTCCATCCCTTGAGGAAAAACTGTTTTTT; CDR3: CASSSGQGAPSLEEKLFF
V: TRBV7-2; size: .; J: TRBJ1-6; D: .; DNA: TGTGCCAGCAGCCCCGTCGGACCTATCAATTCACCCCTCCACTTT; CDR3: CASSPVGPINSPLHF
V: TRBV5-6; size: .; J: TRBJ2-7; D: TRBD2; DNA: TGTGCCAGCAGCTTGGCCTTGGGACTAGCGGAGACCTACGAGCAGTACTTC; CDR3: CASSLALGLAETYEQYF
V: TRBV15; size: once; J: TRBJ2-7; D: .; DNA: TGTGCCACCAGCAGAGTGGATCCCGCCTACGAGCAGTACTTC; CDR3: CATSRVDPAYEQYF
V: TRBV19; size: .; J: TRBJ2-5; D: .; DNA: TGTGCCAGTAGTCTGGAGGGGGAGGTAGAGACCCAGTACTTC; CDR3: CASSLEGEVETQYF
V: TRBV9; size: .; J: TRBJ2-7; D: .; DNA: TGTGCCAGCAGCGTCCTCAGTAGACAGAATTCCTGTGACGAGCAGTACTTC; CDR3: CASSVLSRQNSCDEQYF
V: TRBV30; size: once; J: TRBJ1-1; D: TRBD1; DNA: TGTGCCTGGAGAGGGGACAGGGGGCTTTCTTGGTGGACCCCTAACACTGAAGCTTTCTTT; CDR3: CAWRGDRGLSWWTPNTEAFF